The T cell receptor beta chain described here comes from a study of vaccination and CD4 T cells after COVID-19. Study as a whole: Collection of post-vaccine samples followed dose two by a median approximately 68 days, spanning a range of 14 to 241. The authors gave control cultures a CEFX pool, an HIV-1 Nef pool, or no peptide.

Indicated time point: late sampling 161 to 241 days after vaccination in a few convalescent patients. Documented treatment: approximately nine-day PBMC culture with coronavirus spike peptide pools or control peptides (ViraFEST assay). Overall study findings and caveats: Analysis of convalescent patients found that 304 of 307 vaccine-specific clones were spike mono-reactive.

Trimming pared 0 bases from V and 1 base from J, leaving 6 bases between. CDR3 length equals 14 residues. Germline CDR1 reads LGHNA; CDR2 reads YNFKEQ. The Oncomine TCR Beta short-read assay was what sequenced the DNA obtained from cultured CD4+ T cells. TCRdb reprocessed the PCR reads with MiXCR, giving one entry per CDR3 protein. The sample has 23,000 or so distinct CDR3 sequences, about 29% seen once. A word on this clonotype: Antigen unknown.

V is TRBV4-2 and J is TRBJ1-1; no definite D call. The specimen comprised CD4+ T cells from blood, cultured in vitro, sampled about 7 months after SARS-CoV-2 vaccination. This clonotype was sampled from a human donor who had recovered from COVID-19. The CDR3 DNA reads TGTGCCAGCAGCCAAGAATTCAGGAACACTGAAGCTTTCTTT. It is translated as CASSQEFRNTEAFF.